The clone carrying this T cell receptor (beta chain) has just one count. Germline-derived CDR1 and CDR2 are PRHDT and FYEKMQ (reference sequence). V lost 0 bases and J lost 5, with 10 bases in between. This CDR3 has 15 residues. This entry belongs to a study of patients and donors after allogeneic stem cell transplantation. TCRdb re-called the RT-PCR reads with MiXCR, one entry per CDR3 protein. Of about a million distinct CDR3 sequences listed, more than 15% are singletons. Sequenced: blood, either unsorted or a sorted T cell fraction (not recorded which). The chain recombines TRBV13 with TRBJ1-4; unclear D gene. This receptor was obtained from a human donor who was either an allogeneic HSCT recipient or a stem cell or donor lymphocyte infusion donor (not recorded which). It is not recorded whose cells these are; they may come from a transplant donor. CDR3 DNA: TGTGCCAGCAGCTTAGGCCGCAGAGAAAATGAAAAACTGTTTTTT. Protein: CASSLGRRENEKLFF.